Each of the 21 T cell receptor beta chains below was sequenced from the same sample in a study of T-cell memory formation after mild COVID-19. TCRdb itself ran the 5' RACE reads through MiXCR, one entry per CDR3 protein. The sample yields approximately 390,000 distinct CDR3 sequences, about a sixth seen once. Material: PBMCs or a T cell subset sorted from them (not recorded which). The receptors stem from a man between 18 and 35 years old who had mild COVID-19 (a few samples of this study predate the infection). Cell type and time point are not known.

This clonotype came up many times. This chain joins TRBV27 and TRBJ2-6; D is unresolved. Trimming left V 4 bases short and J 0 bases short, with 10 bases between. The CDR3 has 16 residues. In germline, CDR1 is MNHEY, CDR2 SMNVEV (reference sequence). The CDR3 sequence is CASSSTPGSGANVLTF. CDR3 coding DNA: TGTGCCAGCAGTTCTACCCCAGGCTCTGGGGCCAACGTCCTGACTTTC.

This clonotype was observed a handful of times. J is TRBJ2-7 and V is TRBV11-2; no clear D gene. CDR1 and CDR2 from the germline V gene are SGHAT and FQNNGV. The V end was cut by 2 bases, the J end by 11 bases, with 10 bases between. CDR3 length: 11 residues. The CDR3 nucleotides read TGTGCCAGCAGCTTACTTGGCCAGGAGTACTTC. Protein: CASSLLGQEYF.

The V and J genes are TRBV5-8 and TRBJ2-2; 8 positions agree with TRBD2. J gave up 0 bases and V 3 bases, and 10 bases lay outside the gene matches. The CDR3 runs to 18 residues. Germline CDR1 and CDR2: SGHTS and YDEGEE. The DNA of the CDR3 is TGTGCCAGCAGCTCCCTCGGGGGGGGGCGGCCGAACACCGGGGAGCTGTTTTTT. Translation: CASSSLGGGRPNTGELFF.

This clonotype has only a few counts. This rearrangement joins TRBV12-3 or TRBV12-4 to TRBJ1-4; D is perhaps TRBD1 (6 bases). Between the trimmed V and J ends, which lost 6 bases and 8 bases, there was a span of 13 bases. This CDR3 is 13 amino acids long. The CDR3, as DNA: TGTGCCAGCAGCCCGGGACACCGGGAAAAACTGTTTTTT. This codes for CASSPGHREKLFF.

Many counts were recorded for this clonotype. The chain employs TRBV9 and TRBJ2-3; the match to TRBD2 covers 10 bases. V trimming: 2 bases; J trimming: 4 bases; junction bases outside the gene matches: 4. CDR1 is SGDLS, CDR2 YYNGEE, per germline. This CDR3 is 15 amino acids long. This CDR3 is CASSVLSGGADTQYF. As DNA, the CDR3 is TGTGCCAGCAGCGTTCTCAGCGGGGGGGCAGATACGCAGTATTTT.

This clonotype was found a few times. The chain couples TRBV7-9 to TRBJ1-4; D gene unclear. Trimming removed 3 bases from V and 7 bases from J, with 15 bases in between. The CDR3 has 15 amino acids. The germline gives CDR1 SEHNR, CDR2 FQNEAQ (reference sequence). This chain's CDR3 is CASSFYGDMGEKLFF. The CDR3 region has the DNA TGTGCCAGCAGCTTCTACGGGGATATGGGTGAAAAACTGTTTTTT. The whole variable domain, remainder taken from reference TRBV7-9 and TRBJ1-4, is DTGVSQNPRHKITKRGQNVTFRCDPISEHNRLYWYRQTLGQGPEFLTYFQNEAQLEKSRLLSDRFSAERPKGSFSTLEIQRTEQGDSAMYLCASSFYGDMGEKLFFGSGTQLSVL.

Only a few counts were recorded for this clonotype. The chain combines TRBV7-9 with TRBJ2-3; possibly TRBD1 for D (7 bases). The CDR3 is 15 residues long. Germline assignment: CDR1 SEHNR and CDR2 FQNEAQ (reference sequence). Trimming shortened V by 4 bases and J by 1 base, and 12 bases separated the two germline ends. CDR3 DNA sequence: TGTGCCAGCAGCTCGCGGGACAGCCGCACAGATACGCAGTATTTT. Residues: CASSSRDSRTDTQYF.

The CDR3 coding sequence is TGTGCCAGCAGCGTAGGGACAGGGGACTACGAGCAGTACTTC. This sequence encodes CASSVGTGDYEQYF. This chain connects TRBV9 to TRBJ2-7; 9 positions agree with TRBD1. J was trimmed by 3 bases and V by 0 bases; bases with no gene match: 1. CDR1 and CDR2 (germline): SGDLS, YYNGEE. This CDR3 comprises 14 residues.

The table lists this clonotype with a few counts. The V gene is TRBV5-5, the J gene TRBJ2-7; D unclear. Germline CDR1 and CDR2: SGHKS and YYEKEE (reference sequence). Trimming cost V 2 bases and J 0 bases, with 9 bases left between them. The CDR3 has 14 amino acids. DNA of the CDR3: TGTGCCAGCAGCTTTCGGCTGAGCTCCTACGAGCAGTACGTC. Residues: CASSFRLSSYEQYV.

The chain couples TRBV10-2 to TRBJ2-7; 7 bases fit TRBD2. V shed 4 bases and J 3 bases; nucleotides not matched to a gene: 9. Looked up from germline, CDR1 is WSHSY and CDR2 is SAAADI. CDR3 length: 15 residues. The DNA for the CDR3 is TGCGCCAGCAGTGGGGGGGGACTCCGCCGCTACGAGCAGTACTTC. Protein product: CASSGGGLRRYEQYF.

This clonotype was observed many times. The chain couples TRBV28 to TRBJ2-5; TRBD1 matches 9 bases. From germline, CDR1 is MDHEN and CDR2 SYDVKM. The junction had 4 bases not matched to a gene; V was cut back by 4 bases and J by 4 bases. CDR3 length: 14 amino acids. Here the CDR3 DNA reads TGTGCCAGCAGTTCGGGACAGGGAGGAGAGACCCAGTACTTC. Protein sequence: CASSSGQGGETQYF. Drawing the rest from reference TRBV28 and TRBJ2-5, the complete variable domain is DVKVTQSSRYLVKRTGEKVFLECVQDMDHENMFWYRQDPGLGLRLIYFSYDVKMKEKGDIPEGYSVSREKKERFSLILESASTNQTSMYLCASSSGQGGETQYFGPGTRLLVL.

This rearrangement joins TRBV7-9 to TRBJ2-7; D not resolved. V lost 3 bases, J lost 4 bases, and 13 bases lay in between. The CDR3 loop spans 14 amino acids. Germline V gene lookup returns CDR1 SEHNR and CDR2 FQNEAQ (reference sequence). CDR3 DNA: TGTGCCAGCAGCTTTTCCCACGCGAGTTACGAGCAGTACGTC. Translating gives CASSFSHASYEQYV.

This clonotype was recorded a few times. The V gene is TRBV15, the J gene TRBJ1-1; TRBD1 might be the D (6 bases). The CDR3 extends over 15 amino acids. The germline V gene encodes CDR1 LNHNV and CDR2 YYDKDF (reference sequence). Trimming cost V 8 bases and J 1 base, with 17 bases left between them. The DNA for the CDR3 is TGTGCCACCCTCCCGTGGGGGCGCGGGAACACTGAAGCTTTCTTT. The encoded protein is CATLPWGRGNTEAFF.

This clonotype was seen a few times. This chain links TRBV20-1 with TRBJ2-1, with 8 bases fitting TRBD2. CDR3 length equals 15 residues. The trim removed 1 base at V and 5 bases at J, leaving 7 bases unmatched. Per germline, CDR1 DFQATT and CDR2 SNEGSKA (reference sequence). CDR3 in DNA: TGCAGTGCTAGAGTTGCGGGGGGTCTAAACAATGAGCAGTTCTTC. The encoded protein is CSARVAGGLNNEQFF.

V usage is TRBV28 and J usage is TRBJ2-7; the match to TRBD1 covers 7 bases. The germline CDR1 and CDR2 sequences are MDHEN and SYDVKM. J lost 4 bases, V lost 6 bases, and 6 bases had no gene match. This CDR3 comprises 13 residues. CDR3 DNA sequence: TGTGCCAGCAGAGCAATCAGGGGGTACGAGCAGTACGTC. Protein: CASRAIRGYEQYV.

This clonotype came up a few times. The chain combines TRBV3-1 with TRBJ2-6, with unresolved D. This CDR3 has 16 amino acids. Trimming cost V 4 bases and J 2 bases, with 12 bases left between them. CDR1 LGHDT and CDR2 YNNKEL come from the germline V gene (reference sequence). Here the CDR3 reads CASSLLGQAGANVLTF. CDR3 nucleotide sequence: TGTGCCAGCAGCCTTCTCGGGCAGGCTGGGGCCAACGTCCTGACTTTC.

This clonotype was counted a few times. This chain links TRBV2 with TRBJ2-3; D may be TRBD2 (6 bases). CDR1 is SNHLY and CDR2 is FYNNEI in the germline V gene. V gave up 7 bases and J gave up 6 bases, with 17 bases separating them. The CDR3 is 14 residues long. This CDR3 is CASKTAGRGDTQYF. The CDR3 nucleotides are TGTGCCAGCAAGACAGCCGGCCGGGGGGATACGCAGTATTTT.

Comment on this clonotype: A read error is likely, as this CDR3 ends without the conserved phenylalanine or tryptophan. The rearrangement links TRBV5-1 to TRBJ2-1; 9 bases match TRBD1. Trimming cost V 4 bases and J 4 bases; bases outside gene matches: 9. Germline CDR1 is SGHRS and CDR2 is YFSETQ. The CDR3 consists of 16 residues. DNA for the CDR3: TGCGCCAGCAGCAAAAGGGACAGGGATGTATACAATGAGCAGTTCTTA. Protein product: CASSKRDRDVYNEQFL.

The chain combines TRBV5-1 with TRBJ2-3; 14 bases align to TRBD2. CDR3 size: 14 residues. Germline V lookup: CDR1 SGHRS, CDR2 YFSETQ. With 7 bases clipped from V and 8 bases from J, the junction kept 6 bases outside the gene matches. In DNA form, the CDR3 reads TGCGCCAGCTCCGGACTAGCGGGGGGCAGTACGCAGTATTTT. It translates to CASSGLAGGSTQYF.

This clonotype was picked up a small number of times. The J gene is TRBJ1-2, the V gene TRBV19; 12 bases are shared with TRBD1. The length of the CDR3 is 16 residues. Unmatched junction bases numbered 13, after V lost 7 bases and J lost 7 bases. In germline, CDR1 is LNHDA, CDR2 SQIVND (reference sequence). The CDR3 region has the DNA TGTGCCAGTACCTTACCTACCGGGACAGGGGGCCGTGGCTACACCTTC. Protein product: CASTLPTGTGGRGYTF.

This clonotype was recorded a few times. J is TRBJ1-4 and V is TRBV12-3 or TRBV12-4, with TRBD1 matching over 10 bases. CDR3 length: 18 residues. J gave up 1 base and V 8 bases, and 13 bases lay outside the gene matches. The DNA for the CDR3 is TGTGCCAGCGCCCACGGGACAGGGGAATATGGAACTAATGAAAAACTGTTTTTT. It codes for CASAHGTGEYGTNEKLFF.